These T cell receptor beta chains were read from a single sample in a study of T cells after yellow fever vaccination. TCRdb analysed the 5' RACE reads with MiXCR anew, one entry per CDR3 protein. Of under 250,000 distinct CDR3 sequences in the sample, about 7.1% are singletons; the top ten hold roughly 0.93%. This specimen consisted of CD4+ T cells sorted from PBMCs, obtained 15 days after the yellow fever booster vaccination. The receptors were gathered from a man between 25 and 39 years old who received the YFV17D yellow fever vaccine. CDR3s include the opening cysteine and the closing phenylalanine or tryptophan. D genes are given only for firm matches. Size tells how often a clone was seen (once, few, many) or the class of an expanded clone, and some rows leave it out.

v_gene,d_gene,abundance,j_gene,CDR3aa,CDR3nt
TRBV25-1,.,.,TRBJ2-7,CASSEKGFPRPYEQYF,TGTGCCAGCAGTGAAAAGGGGTTCCCGCGGCCCTACGAGCAGTACTTC
TRBV7-8,TRBD2,many,TRBJ2-3,CASSLGTSLTQYF,TGTGCCAGCAGCTTAGGGACTAGCCTTACGCAGTATTTT
TRBV29-1,.,few,TRBJ1-1,CSVDHRVADTEAFF,TGCAGCGTTGACCACAGGGTGGCGGACACTGAAGCTTTCTTT
TRBV7-2,.,many,TRBJ2-2,CASSLRPQRYTGELFF,TGTGCCAGCAGCTTACGTCCCCAGCGTTACACCGGGGAGCTGTTTTTT
TRBV7-9,.,.,TRBJ1-4,CASSLGRLSEKLFF,TGTGCCAGCAGCTTAGGAAGGCTGAGTGAAAAACTGTTTTTT
TRBV7-2,TRBD2,many,TRBJ2-5,CASSLLAGQTQYF,TGTGCCAGCAGCTTGCTAGCGGGACAGACCCAGTACTTC
TRBV2,.,few,TRBJ2-2,CASSDPSPGELFF,TGTGCCAGCAGTGACCCGTCCCCCGGGGAGCTGTTTTTT
TRBV29-1,.,few,TRBJ2-6,CSVEVVGTGANVLTF,TGCAGCGTTGAAGTGGTAGGGACTGGGGCCAACGTCCTGACTTTC
TRBV12-3/TRBV12-4,TRBD2,many,TRBJ2-2,CASSLGSGRRGELFF,TGTGCCAGCAGTTTAGGTAGCGGGAGACGCGGGGAGCTGTTTTTT
TRBV10-1,.,.,TRBJ2-1,CASSESRQATNYNEQFF,TGCGCCAGCAGTGAGAGTCGACAGGCAACCAACTACAATGAGCAGTTCTTC
TRBV12-3/TRBV12-4,.,many,TRBJ1-4,CASSWGRFEKLFF,TGTGCCAGCAGTTGGGGTCGGTTTGAAAAACTGTTTTTT
TRBV5-1,.,.,TRBJ1-1,CASSQDTGLGTEAFF,TGCGCCAGCAGCCAGGATACAGGGCTAGGCACTGAAGCTTTCTTT
TRBV20-1,.,.,TRBJ1-2,CSARDRTELGYTF,TGCAGTGCTAGAGATCGGACAGAGTTGGGCTACACCTTC
TRBV9,.,many,TRBJ2-3,CASSVGAFSTDTQYF,TGTGCCAGCAGCGTAGGGGCATTTAGCACAGATACGCAGTATTTT
TRBV6-1,.,few,TRBJ2-6,CASSRGVPRANVLTF,TGTGCCAGCAGCCGCGGGGTCCCCCGGGCCAACGTCCTGACTTTC
TRBV6-5,TRBD1,many,TRBJ2-2,CASSSRTGENTGELFF,TGTGCCAGCAGTTCTCGGACAGGGGAGAACACCGGGGAGCTGTTTTTT
TRBV7-9,TRBD2,.,TRBJ2-2,CASSPLGLASGELFF,TGTGCCAGCAGCCCGCTGGGACTAGCGTCCGGGGAGCTGTTTTTT
TRBV6-1,TRBD1,.,TRBJ1-6,CASSEADRVRSPLHF,TGTGCCAGCAGTGAAGCCGACAGGGTGAGATCACCCCTCCACTTT
TRBV20-1,.,few,TRBJ2-5,CSAPIKETQYF,TGCAGTGCTCCCATAAAAGAGACCCAGTACTTC
TRBV13,.,.,TRBJ2-3,CASRPMGNTDTQYF,TGTGCCAGCAGACCAATGGGTAACACAGATACGCAGTATTTT
TRBV7-3,.,many,TRBJ2-2,CASSFSGNTGELFF,TGTGCCAGCAGCTTCTCGGGGAACACCGGGGAGCTGTTTTTT
TRBV30,TRBD1,.,TRBJ2-2,CACSPRDRSSVTGELFF,TGTGCCTGTTCTCCCCGGGACAGATCTTCGGTAACCGGGGAGCTGTTTTTT
TRBV3-2,.,.,TRBJ2-3,CALCLGRLGLAGVADTQYF,TGTGCCCTCTGCTTGGGGCGGCTTGGACTAGCGGGAGTTGCTGATACGCAGTATTTT
TRBV10-1,.,few,TRBJ1-5,CASRKRPQHF,TGCGCCAGCAGGAAAAGGCCCCAGCATTTT
TRBV20-1,.,few,TRBJ1-1,CSASGSSSNTEAFF,TGCAGTGCTAGCGGCAGTTCATCGAACACTGAAGCTTTCTTT
TRBV20-1,TRBD2,.,TRBJ2-1,CSARLADLLDEQFF,TGCAGTGCTCGACTAGCGGACTTACTGGATGAGCAGTTCTTC
TRBV7-2,TRBD2,.,TRBJ2-3,CASSLVAGGGDTQYF,TGTGCCAGCAGCTTAGTTGCGGGAGGCGGAGATACGCAGTATTTT
TRBV20-1,TRBD2,few,TRBJ2-2,CSATAGGNTGELFF,TGCAGTGCTACAGCGGGAGGCAACACCGGGGAGCTGTTTTTT
TRBV20-1,.,many,TRBJ2-1,CSARDFFEGYNEQFF,TGCAGTGCTAGAGATTTCTTTGAGGGGTACAATGAGCAGTTCTTC
TRBV7-6,TRBD2,.,TRBJ2-7,CASSLGPAGTSGQAYEQYF,TGTGCCAGCAGCTTAGGTCCAGCCGGGACTAGCGGGCAAGCATACGAGCAGTACTTC